One and the same sample provided the 6 T cell receptor beta chains below, sequenced in a study of shared clonotypes between healthy human individuals. TCRdb's table, derived via immunoSEQ multiplex PCR, lists solely in-frame clones and lacks some. The table shows about 2 million clones, with 85% to 95% occurring only once. Naivety among CD8 cells was defined by CD45RO negativity and positive CCR7 selection, thereby excluding terminally differentiated effector memory CD45RA+ cells. Sequenced material: naive CD8+ T cells sorted from blood. These receptor sequences come from a man aged 18 to 29 in good health.

The chain combines TRBV19 with TRBJ2-1, with 8 bases matching TRBD1. V was pared by 5 bases and J by 7 bases, with 4 bases of the junction left unmatched. Germline V lookup: CDR1 LNHDA, CDR2 SQIVND (reference sequence). The CDR3 has 13 amino acids. The CDR3 loop reads CASSPGQENEQFF. The CDR3 DNA follows: TGTGCCAGTAGTCCGGGACAGGAAAATGAGCAGTTCTTC.

The chain employs TRBV4-2 and TRBJ2-2; 9 bases agree with TRBD2. CDR3 size: 16 residues. V lost 1 base and J lost 3; bases outside the gene matches: 3. CDR1 and CDR2 (germline): LGHNA, YNFKEQ. For the CDR3, the DNA is TGTGCCAGCAGCCAAGTAATAGCGGGGGACACCGGGGAGCTGTTTTTT. Translation: CASSQVIAGDTGELFF.

With regard to this clone: Other DNA sequences in the same sample also yield this CDR3. This chain links TRBV27 with TRBJ2-7, with no clear D. The CDR3 runs 13 residues. V gave up 8 bases and J gave up 3 bases, with 14 bases separating them. Germline values: CDR1 MNHEY, CDR2 SMNVEV (reference sequence). The CDR3 sequence is CASSLSGFYEQYF. The CDR3 DNA sequence: TGTGCCAGCTCGCTTTCCGGGTTCTACGAGCAGTACTTC.

The V and J genes are TRBV4-1 and TRBJ1-4; the match to TRBD1 covers 8 bases. The CDR3 runs 14 residues. The germline gives CDR1 MGHRA, CDR2 YSYEKL. V lost 6 bases and J lost 7; bases outside the gene matches: 7. CDR3 protein: CASSFSGTGEKLFF. For the CDR3, the DNA is TGCGCCAGCAGTTTTTCCGGGACAGGTGAAAAACTGTTTTTT.

This clone was seen only once. This sequence joins TRBV6-1 and TRBJ2-7; tentative D call: TRBD1 (6 bases). Per germline, CDR1 MNHNS and CDR2 SASEGT. The CDR3 covers 16 residues. V dropped 1 base and J dropped 0 bases, with 13 bases sitting between them. In DNA, the CDR3 is TGTGCCAGCAGTGAAGACAGTACAGGGAGCTCCTACGAGCAGTACTTC. This codes for CASSEDSTGSSYEQYF.

The V call is TRBV7-8, the J call TRBJ2-2, with D possibly being TRBD2 (5 bases). This CDR3 has 12 residues. CDR1 and CDR2 from the germline V gene are SGHVS and FQNEAQ. V was shortened by 11 bases and J by 2 bases, with 9 bases between the two germline ends. CDR3 sequence: CAGRANTGELFF. The CDR3 DNA is TGTGCCGGGCGGGCAAACACCGGGGAGCTGTTTTTT.